This is a list of T cell receptor beta chains from one sample in a study of T cell responses to AZD1222 COVID-19 vaccine. The protocol was immunoSEQ multiplex PCR, while the TCRdb copy is restricted to in-frame clones and leaves out a portion. Of about 170,000 clones listed, 87% are singletons. This sample comprised peripheral blood, obtained 28 days after the second AZD1222 dose. Receptor source: an adult who received the AZD1222 COVID-19 vaccine. CDR3s include the opening cysteine and the closing phenylalanine or tryptophan. A D gene is named only where the DNA matches it firmly. Not all rows give a size; the values are once, few, many and, for expanded clones, a class.

.	TRBJ1-2	TRBV14	.	TGTGCCAGCAGCCAAGGGGCGGGGCCCTATGGCTACACCTTC	CASSQGAGPYGYTF
.	TRBJ2-5	TRBV5-1	.	TGCGCCAGCAGCTTGGGATCCCAAGAGACCCAGTACTTC	CASSLGSQETQYF
.	TRBJ2-1	TRBV9	TRBD1	TGTGCCAGCAGCGCCCCGGGGACAGGGGGTCTTTACAATTCTGAGCAGTTCTTC	CASSAPGTGGLYNSEQFF
.	TRBJ2-3	TRBV7-2	.	TGTGCCAGCAGCTTAGCGGGAACGACTAGAGCACAGTATTTT	CASSLAGTTRAQYF
once	TRBJ1-4	TRBV7-9	.	TGTGCCAGCAGCGTGAATGAAAAACTGTTTTTT	CASSVNEKLFF
.	TRBJ1-2	TRBV6-1	.	TGTGCCAGCAGTGAAGGGTTGGTCGGCAGCCGCTACTATGGCTACACCTTC	CASSEGLVGSRYYGYTF
.	TRBJ1-1	TRBV18	.	TGTGCCAGCTCTGACCAACGGGGGGCGGGTGAAGCTTTCTTT	CASSDQRGAGEAFF
.	TRBJ1-1	TRBV2	.	TGTGCCAGCAGTGACCCCGGGACTTGGTACACTGAAGCTTTCTTT	CASSDPGTWYTEAFF
.	TRBJ1-1	TRBV12-3/TRBV12-4	TRBD1	TGTGCCAGCAGAGGGAGACAGGGGGGAGCTTTCTTT	CASRGRQGGAFF
.	TRBJ1-1	TRBV3-1/TRBV3-2	.	TGTGCCAGCAGCCAAAAGGGGGGCAGTCCTGAAGCTTTCTTT	CASSQKGGSPEAFF
.	TRBJ1-1	TRBV6-4	.	TGTGCCAGCAACCGTATGCCCGAAGCTTTCTTT	CASNRMPEAFF
.	TRBJ1-3	TRBV10-3	.	TGTGCCATCAGTGAGTCGAAGGGGGGAGAGGATGGAAACACCATATATTTT	CAISESKGGEDGNTIYF
.	TRBJ2-5	TRBV3-1/TRBV3-2	.	TGTGCCAGCAGCCGTGGACGGGACGCGGTCCAAGAGACCCAGTACTTC	CASSRGRDAVQETQYF
few	TRBJ1-4	TRBV2	TRBD1	TGTGCCAGCGGGGACAGGGACCATAATGAAAAACTGTTTTTT	CASGDRDHNEKLFF
few	TRBJ2-7	TRBV3-1/TRBV3-2	.	TGTGCCAGCAGCCGCGGGGCCTCCGCAGGTCCCTACGAGCAGTACTTC	CASSRGASAGPYEQYF
.	TRBJ2-1	TRBV7-9	.	TGTGCCAGCAGCGGCCCCGGGACGCCGATCAACAATGAGCAGTTCTTC	CASSGPGTPINNEQFF
.	TRBJ2-5	TRBV19	.	TGTGCCAGTAGACAACAGGGTGCAGAGACCAAGTACTTC	CASRQQGAETKYF
few	TRBJ2-1	TRBV13	.	TGTGCCAGCAGCTTGGCCCATGAGCAGTTCTTC	CASSLAHEQFF
.	TRBJ1-1	TRBV19	.	TGTGCCAGTAGTCTCCTGGGGGGTGAAGCTTTCTTT	CASSLLGGEAFF
.	TRBJ1-1	TRBV12-5	.	TGTGCTAGTGATTCCGACCTAGTCGTGGAAGAAGCTTTCTTT	CASDSDLVVEEAFF
.	TRBJ2-3	TRBV29-1	.	TGCAGCGTTGTACGCGGCTTCCCAGATACGCAGTATTTT	CSVVRGFPDTQYF